This T cell receptor (beta chain) emerged from a study of blood T cell repertoires in COVID-19. Study summary: Researchers got acute and convalescent COVID-19 samples from the United States, Italy and Spain.

The CDR3 is made up of 16 amino acids. The germline CDR1 and CDR2 sequences are SGDLS and YYNGEE. As processed by the authors: Estimation of nucleated cell counts was performed using reference gene primer amplification. The method was immunoSEQ multiplex PCR; TCRdb's version includes in-frame clones alone and lacks a portion of them. That table furnishes V, J and clone size, whereas the DNA furnished D and trimming. The sample records under 500,000 clones, 87% being singletons. This study enrolled people aged 18 to 89 from around 26 US geographic areas. Cohort placement rested on clinical history that participants reported themselves. As for this clone: Germline and junction disagree at one end, which may indicate a read error.

The rearrangement uses TRBV9 and TRBJ1-4; 7 bases map to TRBD1. Source material: PBMCs or T cells enriched from blood (not recorded which). The TCR comes from a woman aged 18-29 years with acute COVID-19. The CDR3 is CASSESTDREDEKLFF. CDR3 DNA sequence: TGTGCCAGCAGCGAGTCAACTGACAGGGAGGATGAGAAACTGTTTTTT.